A single sample gave rise to the 8 T cell receptor beta chains below, sequenced in a study of T cell changes during pregnancy in multiple sclerosis. Profiling relied on immunoSEQ multiplex PCR, and the TCRdb table lists in-frame clones only, not all of them. The sample includes 85,000 to 90,000 clones, about 94% of them seen just once. The source material was peripheral blood, sampled after pregnancy. These TCRs come from a female donor in good health, enrolled as a control in a pregnancy study.

The chain has TRBV7-2 and TRBJ2-5, with D maybe TRBD1 (5 bases). Germline CDR1 is SGHTA and CDR2 is FQGNSA. The CDR3 runs 15 residues. Trimming shortened V by 4 bases and J by 3 bases, and 15 bases separated the two germline ends. The CDR3 DNA sequence: TGTGCCAGCAGCTCTCAGGGCCGCAGGGAAGAGACCCAGTACTTC. It codes for CASSSQGRREETQYF.

The chain is built from TRBV19 and TRBJ2-7, with D tentatively TRBD1 (5 bases). The germline CDR1 and CDR2 sequences are LNHDA and SQIVND (reference sequence). This CDR3 is 15 amino acids long. The V end was cut by 6 bases, the J end by 1 base, with 16 bases between. Here the CDR3 reads CASSPARDSSYEQYF. CDR3 sequence (DNA): TGTGCCAGTAGCCCTGCCAGAGACAGTTCCTACGAGCAGTACTTC.

This sequence joins TRBV28 and TRBJ1-4; tentative D call: TRBD1 (6 bases). Germline CDR1 is MDHEN and CDR2 is SYDVKM. The CDR3 runs 14 residues. Trimming removed 4 bases at V and 6 bases at J, with 12 bases between. The CDR3 nucleotides are TGTGCCAGCAGTTCAGGGGTTGGAGATGAAAAACTGTTTTTT. This encodes CASSSGVGDEKLFF. Based on the CDR3 plus reference TRBV28 and TRBJ1-4, the full variable domain is DVKVTQSSRYLVKRTGEKVFLECVQDMDHENMFWYRQDPGLGLRLIYFSYDVKMKEKGDIPEGYSVSREKKERFSLILESASTNQTSMYLCASSSGVGDEKLFFGSGTQLSVL.

This clone was counted once. CDR3 region: CASSPRGLDTGELFF. The CDR3 coding sequence is TGTGCCAGCAGTCCTAGGGGACTAGACACCGGGGAGCTGTTTTTT. The chain carries TRBV6-6 and TRBJ2-2, with TRBD2 matching 8 bases. CDR1 and CDR2 (germline): MNHNY, SVGAGI (reference sequence). This CDR3 has 15 amino acids. With V trimmed by 5 bases and J by 3 bases, 5 bases remained unmatched.

V is TRBV6-1 and J is TRBJ2-5; no reliable D call. The CDR3 consists of 12 residues. V dropped 4 bases and J dropped 4 bases, with 7 bases sitting between them. Germline V gives CDR1 MNHNS, CDR2 SASEGT. The chain's CDR3 is CASSANRETQYF. The CDR3 DNA reads as TGTGCCAGCAGTGCCAATAGAGAGACCCAGTACTTC.

The V call is TRBV19, the J call TRBJ2-5; weak D call: TRBD2 (6 bases). Germline V gene lookup returns CDR1 LNHDA and CDR2 SQIVND (reference sequence). The CDR3 has 13 residues. The ends were cut back, 8 bases at V and 5 bases at J, with 15 bases in the middle. The CDR3 bases are TGTGCCAGTGGCGGGACCCACAGCGAGACCCAGTACTTC. Translated: CASGGTHSETQYF.

This clone was recorded only once. Here the CDR3 reads CASSQDLGTGVTEQYF. Written as DNA, the CDR3 is TGCGCCAGCAGCCAAGATTTAGGGACAGGGGTGACCGAGCAGTACTTC. The chain combines TRBV4-1 with TRBJ2-7; 10 bases are shared with TRBD1. The ends lost 0 bases at V and 6 bases at J; junction bases unmatched: 8. CDR3 length equals 16 residues. Per germline, CDR1 MGHRA and CDR2 YSYEKL.

The genes are TRBV5-1 and TRBJ2-1, with TRBD1 matching 7 bases. Germline V CDR1 and CDR2: SGHRS, YFSETQ. CDR3 length: 14 amino acids. With V trimmed by 4 bases and J by 1 base, 2 bases remained unmatched. The CDR3 reads CASSRQGSYNEQFF. In DNA, the CDR3 is TGCGCCAGCAGCAGACAGGGTTCCTACAATGAGCAGTTCTTC.